This TCR beta chain was obtained from a study of preoperative IRX-2 immunotherapy in early breast cancer. This clone came up a few times. Sequencing was performed with immunoSEQ multiplex PCR; in TCRdb, only in-frame clones are kept and a portion is missing. The sample has roughly 5,700 clones, under 85% seen once. As for treatment: preoperative locoregional IRX-2 cytokine immunotherapy. The CDR3 runs 16 residues. Trimming took off 3 bases at V and 2 bases at J, with 14 bases between the two ends. CDR1 and CDR2 from the germline V gene are MNHGY and SAAAGT. The sequence was collected from a human donor with breast cancer. Specimen: tumor tissue, collected before IRX-2 immunotherapy. The J gene is TRBJ1-3, the V gene TRBV6-8, with D possibly being TRBD1 (6 bases). CDR3 bases: TGTGCCAGCAGTTATTTGACGGGGGCAGCTGGAAACACCATATATTTT. The encoded protein is CASSYLTGAAGNTIYF.